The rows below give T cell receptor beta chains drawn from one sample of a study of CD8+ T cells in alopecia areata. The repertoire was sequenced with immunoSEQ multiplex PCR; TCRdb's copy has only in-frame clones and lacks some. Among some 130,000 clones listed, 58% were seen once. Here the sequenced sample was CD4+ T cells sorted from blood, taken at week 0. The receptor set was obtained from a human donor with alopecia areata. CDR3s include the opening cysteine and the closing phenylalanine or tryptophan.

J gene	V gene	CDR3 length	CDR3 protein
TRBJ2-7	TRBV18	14	CASSPPWRAYEQYF
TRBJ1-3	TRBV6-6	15	CASSYATLSGNTIYF
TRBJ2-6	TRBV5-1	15	CASSLGDSGANVLTF
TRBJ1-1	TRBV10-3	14	CAISGQGLNTEAFF
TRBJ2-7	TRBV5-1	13	CASSLEARTEQYF
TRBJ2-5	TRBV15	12	CATSTGRETQYF
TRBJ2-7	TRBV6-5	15	CASSYSSYRGYEQYF
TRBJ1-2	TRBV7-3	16	CASSLTLMDRSYGYTF
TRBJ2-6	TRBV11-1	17	CACSTEIPSSGANVLTF
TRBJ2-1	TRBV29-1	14	CSVVRGTGHNEQFF
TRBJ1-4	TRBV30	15	CAWSVPVPTNEKLFF
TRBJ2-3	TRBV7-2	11	CASSITDTQYF
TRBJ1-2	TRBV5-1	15	CASSLDQGAGYGYTF
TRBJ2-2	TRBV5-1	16	CASSTIAGGPRGELFF
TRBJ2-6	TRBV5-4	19	CASSLEGLAGVRGANVLTF
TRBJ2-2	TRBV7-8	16	CASSDIAGIDTGELFF
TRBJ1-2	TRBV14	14	CASSQNPGDYGYTF
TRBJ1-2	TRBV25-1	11	CASSRQGGYAF
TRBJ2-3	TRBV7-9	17	CASRRHTSGGSWDTQYF
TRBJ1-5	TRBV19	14	CASTPVGQNQPQHF
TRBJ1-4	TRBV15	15	CATSRPGAGIGKLFF
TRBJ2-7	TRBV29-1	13	CSVSTGSSYEQYF
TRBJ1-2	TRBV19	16	CASSIRDSGKEMSYTF
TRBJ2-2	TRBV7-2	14	CASSKGWDTGELFF
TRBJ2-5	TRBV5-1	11	CASSAQETQYF
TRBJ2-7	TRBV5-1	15	CASRSAPSGRLEQYF
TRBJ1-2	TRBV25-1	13	CASSQNQPYGYTF
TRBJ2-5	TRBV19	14	CASSNRDSPETQYF
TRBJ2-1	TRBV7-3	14	CASSITGWGYEQFF
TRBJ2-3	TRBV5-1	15	CASSFISSGTDTQYF
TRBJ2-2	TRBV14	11	CASSHAGELFF
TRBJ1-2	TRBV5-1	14	CASSLADTHYGYTF
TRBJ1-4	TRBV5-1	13	CASSWQGEEKLFF
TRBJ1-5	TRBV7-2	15	CASSFGRGRVQPQHF
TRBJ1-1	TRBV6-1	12	CASSEANTEAFF
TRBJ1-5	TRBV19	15	CASVAWDGRHQPQHF
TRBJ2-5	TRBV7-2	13	CASSLVRSETQYF
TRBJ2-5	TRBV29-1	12	CSVAGGGETQYF
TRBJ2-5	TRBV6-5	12	CASSSQQETQYF
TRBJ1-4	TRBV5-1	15	CASSLEGQGHEKLFF
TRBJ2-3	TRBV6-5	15	CASSPGHRVPDTQYF
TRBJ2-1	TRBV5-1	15	CASSYSGQAYNEQFF
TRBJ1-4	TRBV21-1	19	CASSNARSKGNPSNEKLFF
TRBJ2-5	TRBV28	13	CASRRGLAETQYF